This TCR beta chain appears in the sequencing data of a study of T cell repertoires in cytomegalovirus infection. For this clonotype: The antigen is undetermined.

General study points: In two of eight donors, the top clonotype was HLA-C-restricted CMV-specific.

TCRdb reanalysed the reads using MiXCR and keeps one entry per CDR3 protein. Of fewer than 700,000 distinct CDR3 sequences in the sample, 24% were seen once. V dropped 6 bases and J dropped 4 bases, with 10 bases sitting between them. The CDR3 length is 13 residues. CDR1 and CDR2 from the germline V gene are MNHNS and SASEGT. The sequence was obtained from a human donor in good health (CMV status not recorded). Some clones in this sample may be carry-over from other donors' samples. This chain joins TRBV6-1 and TRBJ1-5; D unclear. The sequenced sample was CD8+ T cells from PBMCs. CDR3 region: CASRAGKNQPQHF. The CDR3 coding sequence is TGTGCCAGCAGGGCCGGCAAGAATCAGCCCCAGCATTTT.